Shown below are 26 T cell receptor beta chains from a single sample sequenced in a study of T cells in Graves' hyperthyroidism and ophthalmopathy. Amplified TCR beta CDR3 regions derived from RNA transcripts. In the first-round RT-PCR of the TCR CDR3, the HTBI primer set was used. TCRdb reprocessed the multiplex PCR reads with MiXCR, giving one entry per CDR3 protein. The profile shows around 700,000 distinct CDR3 sequences, roughly a sixth of them singletons. Sequencing input: blood. The source of these receptors is a woman aged 50 to 60 with Graves' hyperthyroidism that later progressed to Graves' ophthalmopathy.

V gene TRBV5-6 combines with J gene TRBJ1-4; a possible D gene is TRBD1 (6 bases). From germline, CDR1 is SGHDT and CDR2 YYEEEE. V was cut by 8 bases and J by 4 bases, with 9 bases left in between. The length of the CDR3 is 12 residues. In DNA form, the CDR3 reads TGTGCCAGTGGAGGGGGTAATGAAAAACTGTTTTTT. It encodes CASGGGNEKLFF. The full variable domain, rest sourced from reference TRBV5-6 and TRBJ1-4, is DAGVTQSPTHLIKTRGQQVTLRCSPKSGHDTVSWYQQALGQGPQFIFQYYEEEERQRGNFPDRFSGHQFPNYSSELNVNALLLGDSALYLCASGGGNEKLFFGSGTQLSVL.

This clonotype was picked up many times. The chain has TRBV30 and TRBJ2-7; no reliable D call. Germline CDR1 GTSNPN, CDR2 SVGIG (reference sequence). The germline V and J ends were trimmed by 6 bases and 0 bases, with 9 bases remaining between them. The CDR3 is 12 residues long. The CDR3 sequence: CACPGGSYEQYF. CDR3 nucleotide sequence: TGTGCCTGCCCAGGCGGCTCCTACGAGCAGTACTTC.

This clonotype was found many times. The chain uses TRBV18 and TRBJ2-1; D possibly corresponds to TRBD2 (5 bases). This CDR3 has 13 residues. Germline CDR1 and CDR2: KGHSH and LQKENI. Trimming pared 7 bases from V and 4 bases from J, leaving 11 bases between. The CDR3: CASLLGVYNEQFF. The CDR3 DNA reads TGTGCCAGCTTACTCGGGGTTTACAATGAGCAGTTCTTC.

In its sample, this clonotype was seen once. This chain uses TRBV30 with TRBJ1-1; 7 bases are shared with TRBD1. Per the germline V gene, CDR1 is GTSNPN and CDR2 is SVGIG (reference sequence). CDR3 length: 11 residues. J lost 6 bases, V lost 8 bases, and 6 bases had no gene match. The CDR3 nucleotides are TGTGCCGGCACAGGGGTAGCTGAAGCTTTCTTT. Amino acid sequence: CAGTGVAEAFF.

The chain employs TRBV6-1 and TRBJ1-5; D is uncertain. Trimming removed 7 bases at V and 0 bases at J, with 13 bases between. Germline V lookup: CDR1 MNHNS, CDR2 SASEGT. This CDR3 region has 15 residues. The CDR3 nucleotides read TGTGCCAGCAAGGCACACCTTGGTAGCAATCAGCCCCAGCATTTT. Amino acid sequence: CASKAHLGSNQPQHF.

This chain links TRBV20-1 with TRBJ1-6; a weak D match, TRBD1 (6 bases). V was clipped by 3 bases and J by 5 bases, with 14 bases between them. The CDR3 has 15 residues. Germline values: CDR1 DFQATT, CDR2 SNEGSKA (reference sequence). The CDR3 reads CSASRTEGDNSPLHF. Written as DNA, the CDR3 is TGCAGTGCTAGTAGGACGGAGGGGGATAATTCACCCCTCCACTTT.

V gene TRBV2 combines with J gene TRBJ2-1; 8 nucleotides line up with TRBD1. Trimming took 5 bases from V and 1 from J; bases not matched to a gene: 13. Germline V gives CDR1 SNHLY, CDR2 FYNNEI. The CDR3 consists of 18 residues. The CDR3 reads CASSRTGPRDRSYNEQFF. Here the CDR3 DNA reads TGTGCCAGCAGTCGGACAGGGCCCAGGGATAGGTCCTACAATGAGCAGTTCTTC.

V and J are TRBV19 and TRBJ2-3; D may be TRBD1 (6 bases). The CDR3 totals 15 residues. Germline V gene lookup returns CDR1 LNHDA and CDR2 SQIVND (reference sequence). Trimming removed 5 bases from V and 4 bases from J, with 16 bases in between. In DNA form, the CDR3 reads TGTGCCAGTAGTCTCAGTAAGGGGGTCGCAGATACGCAGTATTTT. It is translated as CASSLSKGVADTQYF.

In the case of this clonotype: A much more abundant neighbour one base away suggests this may be a read error. The CDR3 loop is CNAGPNYGLAGGYEQYF. The DNA of the CDR3 is TGCAATGCTGGTCCGAATTACGGGCTAGCGGGGGGCTACGAGCAGTACTTC. This chain joins TRBV20-1 and TRBJ2-7, with 11 nucleotides matching TRBD2. The CDR3 consists of 17 residues. Germline loops: CDR1 DFQATT, CDR2 SNEGSKA (reference sequence).

The J gene is TRBJ2-3, the V gene TRBV10-3, with 8 bases fitting TRBD2. Germline V gene sequence: CDR1 ENHRY, CDR2 SYGVKD. The CDR3 covers 16 residues. The V segment lost 2 bases and the J segment 1 base; nucleotides outside the gene matches: 5. The DNA of the CDR3 is TGTGCCATCAGTGAGGTCCGAGCGGGGGGCACAGATACGCAGTATTTT. Translated, it gives CAISEVRAGGTDTQYF.

This clonotype was seen ten or more times. This chain connects TRBV20-1 to TRBJ2-7, with TRBD1 matching 7 bases. The CDR3 loop spans 13 amino acids. V lost 0 bases, J lost 8 bases, and 7 bases stayed unmatched. Germline V CDR1 and CDR2: DFQATT, SNEGSKA (reference sequence). CDR3 amino acids: CSARDPGQEKQYF. The CDR3 DNA reads TGCAGTGCTAGAGATCCAGGACAGGAAAAGCAGTACTTC.

There are a few counts of this clonotype. The chain carries TRBV3-1 and TRBJ2-3, with 7 nucleotides matching TRBD2. The junction had 8 bases not matched to a gene; V was cut back by 0 bases and J by 5 bases. The CDR3 spans 16 residues. Germline-derived CDR1 and CDR2 are LGHDT and YNNKEL (reference sequence). The CDR3 sequence: CASSQEVWGGGDTQYF. The CDR3 nucleotides read TGTGCCAGCAGCCAAGAAGTTTGGGGGGGGGGAGATACGCAGTATTTT.

This clonotype was counted between two and nine times. CDR3 nucleotide sequence: TGTGCCATCAGTGTAAAGCCGAACCAAGAGACCCAGTACTTC. This gives the protein CAISVKPNQETQYF. V usage is TRBV10-3 and J usage is TRBJ2-5, with unresolved D. The CDR3 consists of 14 residues. V shed 4 bases and J shed 0 bases, with 9 bases lying between them. Germline V gives CDR1 ENHRY, CDR2 SYGVKD.

In this sample, this clonotype turned up many times. The rearrangement links TRBV6-1 to TRBJ2-5, with unresolved D. This CDR3 spans 13 amino acids. The ends were cut back, 2 bases at V and 5 bases at J, with 9 bases in the middle. Germline V gene lookup returns CDR1 MNHNS and CDR2 SASEGT. The CDR3 here is CASSELGRETQYF. DNA for the CDR3: TGTGCCAGCAGTGAATTAGGCAGGGAGACCCAGTACTTC.

The V gene is TRBV5-6, the J gene TRBJ2-3, with 7 nucleotides matching TRBD1. This CDR3 has 15 residues. Germline assignment: CDR1 SGHDT and CDR2 YYEEEE. Trimming took 1 base from V and 1 from J; bases not matched to a gene: 3. As DNA, the CDR3 is TGTGCCAGCAGCTTGTGGGACAGACGCACAGATACGCAGTATTTT. It yields the protein CASSLWDRRTDTQYF.

The chain has TRBV5-1 and TRBJ2-5; 9 bases fit TRBD2. Germline loops: CDR1 SGHRS, CDR2 YFSETQ. Trimming cost V 4 bases and J 5 bases; bases outside gene matches: 9. This CDR3 is built from 15 residues. The CDR3 spells CASSRAGGALETQYF. The CDR3 DNA reads TGCGCCAGCAGCCGCGCGGGGGGGGCATTGGAGACCCAGTACTTC. The full variable domain, completed using reference TRBV5-1 and TRBJ2-5, is KAGVTQTPRYLIKTRGQQVTLSCSPISGHRSVSWYQQTPGQGLQFLFEYFSETQRNKGNFPGRFSGRQFSNSRSEMNVSTLELGDSALYLCASSRAGGALETQYFGPGTRLLVL.

This clonotype was seen many times. The chain combines TRBV30 with TRBJ1-4; the D gene is possibly TRBD1 (5 bases). CDR3 size: 14 residues. Trimming removed 0 bases from V and 3 bases from J, with 8 bases in between. Germline V gene lookup returns CDR1 GTSNPN and CDR2 SVGIG (reference sequence). DNA of the CDR3: TGTGCCTGGAGTGTAGGCAGGGCTAATGAAAAACTGTTTTTT. Its protein product is CAWSVGRANEKLFF.

The V call is TRBV15, the J call TRBJ2-1; unclear D gene. This CDR3 contains 14 residues. Trimming stripped 5 bases from V and 0 bases from J, with 8 bases between. Germline V lookup: CDR1 LNHNV, CDR2 YYDKDF (reference sequence). CDR3 in DNA: TGTGCCACCAGCCCCGATTACTCCTACAATGAGCAGTTCTTC. Translation gives CATSPDYSYNEQFF.

The gene calls are TRBV19 and TRBJ2-1; TRBD2 matches at 11 bases. This CDR3 contains 17 residues. The germline V gene encodes CDR1 LNHDA and CDR2 SQIVND (reference sequence). Trimming at V came to 9 bases and at J to 4 bases, leaving 14 bases not matched to a gene. In DNA, the CDR3 is TGTGCCAGCAAAACTTCACTAGCGGGGGTCTCATACAATGAGCAGTTCTTC. This gives the protein CASKTSLAGVSYNEQFF.

Comment on this clonotype: Given a much more abundant clone one base away, this may be a read error. V usage is TRBV7-3 and J usage is TRBJ2-1, with D tentatively TRBD2 (6 bases). This CDR3 is 16 amino acids long. Germline CDR1 and CDR2: SGHTA and FQGTGA. Deletions cut 2 bases from V and 5 bases from J, with 16 bases between. CDR3 in amino acids: CASSLAGTGGNNEQFF. CDR3 sequence (DNA): TGTGCCAGCAGCTTAGCCGGGACTGGCGGGAACAATGAGCAGTTCTTC. The full variable domain, rest sourced from reference TRBV7-3 and TRBJ2-1, is GAGVSQTPSNKVTEKGKYVELRCDPISGHTALYWYRQSLGQGPEFLIYFQGTGAADDSGLPNDRFFAVRPEGSVSTLKIQRTERGDSAVYLCASSLAGTGGNNEQFFGPGTRLTVL.

This clonotype was seen a handful of times. V and J are TRBV7-2 and TRBJ1-2, with 7 nucleotides matching TRBD1. CDR3 size: 16 residues. In germline, CDR1 is SGHTA, CDR2 FQGNSA. The V and J ends lost 1 base and 6 bases, in that order; junction bases with no gene match: 11. The CDR3 region has the DNA TGTGCCAGCAGCTTAGGCCGACAGGGAGAGAGTGATGGCTACACCTTC. It encodes CASSLGRQGESDGYTF.

This clonotype was observed at least ten times. The V and J genes are TRBV30 and TRBJ1-3, with D maybe TRBD1 (6 bases). V was clipped by 2 bases and J by 1 base, with 9 bases between them. In germline, CDR1 is GTSNPN, CDR2 SVGIG (reference sequence). The CDR3 has 14 residues. The CDR3 DNA is TGTGCCTGGAGTAAAGGGGGGTCTGGAAACACCATATATTTT. It yields the protein CAWSKGGSGNTIYF.

This clonotype showed up many times. The chain couples TRBV20-1 to TRBJ2-3; D possibly corresponds to TRBD1 (7 bases). The V end was cut by 5 bases, the J end by 0 bases, with 18 bases between. The CDR3 has 16 residues. Germline CDR1 reads DFQATT; CDR2 reads SNEGSKA (reference sequence). For the CDR3, the DNA is TGCAGTGCTTTATATCAGGGGGGAATCAGCACAGATACGCAGTATTTT. Translated: CSALYQGGISTDTQYF.

This clonotype occurred many times. V and J are TRBV5-1 and TRBJ1-2; no clear D gene. Germline V lookup: CDR1 SGHRS, CDR2 YFSETQ. The CDR3 runs 13 residues. Trimming took 0 bases from V and 7 from J, leaving 10 bases between them. CDR3 in amino acids: CASSLEVSTGYTF. The CDR3 DNA reads TGCGCCAGCAGCTTGGAGGTGTCGACTGGCTACACCTTC.

The V call is TRBV20-1, the J call TRBJ1-1, with 7 bases matching TRBD1. The CDR3 covers 13 residues. V was pared by 1 base and J by 3 bases, with 2 bases of the junction left unmatched. Germline lookup yields CDR1 DFQATT and CDR2 SNEGSKA (reference sequence). CDR3 in DNA: TGCAGTGCTAGAGGCAGGGGGTACACTGAAGCTTTCTTT. Its translation: CSARGRGYTEAFF.

At least ten counts were recorded for this clonotype. The chain employs TRBV2 and TRBJ2-5; D call uncertain. V was cut by 3 bases and J by 7 bases, with 3 bases left in between. The CDR3 consists of 10 residues. CDR1 SNHLY and CDR2 FYNNEI come from the germline V gene. CDR3 nucleotide sequence: TGTGCCAGCAGTGAGGGGACCCAGTACTTC. Translating it yields CASSEGTQYF.